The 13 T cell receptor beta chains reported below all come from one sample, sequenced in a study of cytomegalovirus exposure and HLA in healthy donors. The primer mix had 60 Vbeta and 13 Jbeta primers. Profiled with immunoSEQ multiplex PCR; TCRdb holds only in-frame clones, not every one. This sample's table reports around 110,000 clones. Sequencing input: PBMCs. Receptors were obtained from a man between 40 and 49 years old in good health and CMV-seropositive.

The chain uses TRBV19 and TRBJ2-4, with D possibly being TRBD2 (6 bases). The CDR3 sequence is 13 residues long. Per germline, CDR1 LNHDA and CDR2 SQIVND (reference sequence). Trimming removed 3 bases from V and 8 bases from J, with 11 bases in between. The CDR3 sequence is CASSIVTRHIQYF. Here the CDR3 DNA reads TGTGCCAGTAGTATTGTGACTAGGCACATTCAGTACTTC.

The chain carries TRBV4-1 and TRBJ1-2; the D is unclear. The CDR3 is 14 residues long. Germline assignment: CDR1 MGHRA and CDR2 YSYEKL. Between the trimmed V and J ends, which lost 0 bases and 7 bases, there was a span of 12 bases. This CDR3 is CASSQDPSGSGYTF. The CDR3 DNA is TGCGCCAGCAGCCAAGATCCGTCAGGTTCTGGCTACACCTTC.

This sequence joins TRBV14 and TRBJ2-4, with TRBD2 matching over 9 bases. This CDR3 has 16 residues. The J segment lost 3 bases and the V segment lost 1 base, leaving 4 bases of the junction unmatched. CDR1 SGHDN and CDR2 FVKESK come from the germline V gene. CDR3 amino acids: CASSQVAGVGKNIQYF. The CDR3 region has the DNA TGTGCCAGCAGCCAAGTAGCGGGGGTAGGCAAAAACATTCAGTACTTC.

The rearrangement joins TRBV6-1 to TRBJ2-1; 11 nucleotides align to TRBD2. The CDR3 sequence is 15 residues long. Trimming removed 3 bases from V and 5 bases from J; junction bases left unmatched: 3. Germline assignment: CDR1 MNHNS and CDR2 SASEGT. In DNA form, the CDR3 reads TGTGCCAGCAGTGACGGACTAGCGGGTAACAATGAGCAGTTCTTC. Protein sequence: CASSDGLAGNNEQFF.

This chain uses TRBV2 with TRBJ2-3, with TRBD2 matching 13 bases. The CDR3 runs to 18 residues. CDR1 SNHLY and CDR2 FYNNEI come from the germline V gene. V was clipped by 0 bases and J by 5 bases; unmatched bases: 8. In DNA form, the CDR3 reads TGTGCCAGCAGTGAAGCCGCGGGACTAGCGGGGATGTTAGATACGCAGTATTTT. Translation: CASSEAAGLAGMLDTQYF.

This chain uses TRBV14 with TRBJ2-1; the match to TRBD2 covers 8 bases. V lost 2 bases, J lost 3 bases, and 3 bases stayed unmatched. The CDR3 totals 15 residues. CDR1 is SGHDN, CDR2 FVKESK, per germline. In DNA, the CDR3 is TGTGCCAGCAGCCAACAGCGGGAGAACTACAATGAGCAGTTCTTC. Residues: CASSQQRENYNEQFF.

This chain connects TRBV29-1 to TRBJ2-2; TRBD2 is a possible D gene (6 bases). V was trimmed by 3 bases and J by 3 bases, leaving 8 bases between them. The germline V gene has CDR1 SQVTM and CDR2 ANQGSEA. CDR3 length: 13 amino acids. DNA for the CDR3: TGCAGCGTTGAGGGGAGGTACACCGGGGAGCTGTTTTTT. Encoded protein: CSVEGRYTGELFF.

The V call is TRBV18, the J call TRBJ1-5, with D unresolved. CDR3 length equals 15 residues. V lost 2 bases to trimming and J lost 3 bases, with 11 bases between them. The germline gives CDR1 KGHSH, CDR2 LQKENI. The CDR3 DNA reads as TGTGCCAGCTCACCAGCGGGGATCCCCAATCAGCCCCAGCATTTT. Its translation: CASSPAGIPNQPQHF.

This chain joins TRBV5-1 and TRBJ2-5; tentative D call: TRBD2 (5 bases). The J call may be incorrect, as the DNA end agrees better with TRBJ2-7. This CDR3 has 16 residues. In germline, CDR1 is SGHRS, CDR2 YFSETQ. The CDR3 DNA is TGCGCCAGCAGCTCACACTCGACGGGGAACTCCTACGAGCAGTACTTC. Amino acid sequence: CASSSHSTGNSYEQYF.

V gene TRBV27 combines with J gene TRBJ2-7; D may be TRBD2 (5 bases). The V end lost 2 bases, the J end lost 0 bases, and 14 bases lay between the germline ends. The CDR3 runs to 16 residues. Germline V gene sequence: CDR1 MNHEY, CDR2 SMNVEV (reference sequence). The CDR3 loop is CASSLKFPGGSYEQYF. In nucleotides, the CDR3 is TGTGCCAGCAGTTTAAAGTTCCCTGGAGGCTCCTACGAGCAGTACTTC.

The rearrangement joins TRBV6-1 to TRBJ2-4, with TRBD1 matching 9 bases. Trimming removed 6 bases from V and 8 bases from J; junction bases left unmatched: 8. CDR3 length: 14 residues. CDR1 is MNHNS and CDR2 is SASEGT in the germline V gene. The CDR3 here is CASSAGQGVDIQYF. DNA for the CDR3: TGTGCCAGCAGCGCGGGACAGGGAGTTGACATTCAGTACTTC.

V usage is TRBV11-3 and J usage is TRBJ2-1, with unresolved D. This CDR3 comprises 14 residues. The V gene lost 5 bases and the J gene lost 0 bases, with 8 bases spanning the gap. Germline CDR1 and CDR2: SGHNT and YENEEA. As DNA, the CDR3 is TGTGCCAGCAGCCCCGCGTCCTCCTACAATGAGCAGTTCTTC. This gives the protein CASSPASSYNEQFF.

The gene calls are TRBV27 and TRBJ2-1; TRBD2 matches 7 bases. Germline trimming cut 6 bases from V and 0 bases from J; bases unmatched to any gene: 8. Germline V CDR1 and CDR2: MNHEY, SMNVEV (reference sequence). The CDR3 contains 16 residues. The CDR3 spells CASSWGGESSYNEQFF. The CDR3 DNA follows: TGTGCCAGCAGCTGGGGAGGGGAAAGCTCCTACAATGAGCAGTTCTTC.